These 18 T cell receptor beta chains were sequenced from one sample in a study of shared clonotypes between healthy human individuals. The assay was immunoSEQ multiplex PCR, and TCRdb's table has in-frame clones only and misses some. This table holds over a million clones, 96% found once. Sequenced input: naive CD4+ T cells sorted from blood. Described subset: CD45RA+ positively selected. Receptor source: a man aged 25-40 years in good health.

For the CDR3, the DNA is TGTGCCAGCAGCCGGGGGCATCTCTACGAGCAGTACTTC. This translates into CASSRGHLYEQYF. The V and J genes are TRBV11-2 and TRBJ2-7; D assignment may be TRBD1 or TRBD2 (6 bases each). Germline loops: CDR1 SGHAT, CDR2 FQNNGV. The V gene lost 5 bases and the J gene lost 3 bases, with 11 bases spanning the gap. The CDR3 runs 13 residues. The whole variable domain, remainder taken from reference TRBV11-2 and TRBJ2-7, is EAGVAQSPRYKIIEKRQSVAFWCNPISGHATLYWYQQILGQGPKLLIQFQNNGVVDDSQLPKDRFSAERLKGVDSTLKIQPAKLEDSAVYLCASSRGHLYEQYFGPGTRLTVT.

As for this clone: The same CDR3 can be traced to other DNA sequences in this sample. The CDR3 loop reads CASSRSGSYNEQFF. CDR3 in DNA: TGTGCCAGCAGCCGGAGCGGCTCCTACAATGAGCAGTTCTTC. This chain connects TRBV11-2 to TRBJ2-1, with D tentatively TRBD2 (5 bases). Germline V gene data show CDR1 as SGHAT and CDR2 as FQNNGV. The CDR3 has 14 amino acids. The V gene lost 5 bases and the J gene lost 0 bases, with 8 bases spanning the gap.

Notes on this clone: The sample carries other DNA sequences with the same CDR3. The DNA for the CDR3 is TGTGCCAGCTCACCCCAGACGGGGAACACTGAAGCTTTCTTT. The encoded protein is CASSPQTGNTEAFF. This chain connects TRBV18 to TRBJ1-1; D gene ambiguous. Germline values: CDR1 KGHSH, CDR2 LQKENI. The CDR3 contains 14 residues. The V end was cut by 3 bases, the J end by 1 base, with 9 bases between.

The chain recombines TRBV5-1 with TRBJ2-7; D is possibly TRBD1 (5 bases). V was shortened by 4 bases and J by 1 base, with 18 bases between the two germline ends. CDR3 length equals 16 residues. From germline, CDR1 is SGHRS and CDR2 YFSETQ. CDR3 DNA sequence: TGCGCCAGCAGCGTAGATCGACGGACAAATTCCTACGAGCAGTACTTC. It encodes CASSVDRRTNSYEQYF.

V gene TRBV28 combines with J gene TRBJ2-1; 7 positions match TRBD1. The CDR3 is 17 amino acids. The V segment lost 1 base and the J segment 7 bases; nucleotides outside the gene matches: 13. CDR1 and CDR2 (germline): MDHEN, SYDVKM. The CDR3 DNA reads TGTGCCAGCAGTTTATTCCCCCGGAACAGGGGTATGAATGAGCAGTTCTTC. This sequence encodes CASSLFPRNRGMNEQFF.

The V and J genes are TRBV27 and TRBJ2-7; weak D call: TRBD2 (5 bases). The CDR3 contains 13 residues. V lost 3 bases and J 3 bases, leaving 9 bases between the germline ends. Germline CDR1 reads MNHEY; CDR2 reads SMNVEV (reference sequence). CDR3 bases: TGTGCCAGCAGTTTCGGAGACTACTACGAGCAGTACTTC. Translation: CASSFGDYYEQYF.

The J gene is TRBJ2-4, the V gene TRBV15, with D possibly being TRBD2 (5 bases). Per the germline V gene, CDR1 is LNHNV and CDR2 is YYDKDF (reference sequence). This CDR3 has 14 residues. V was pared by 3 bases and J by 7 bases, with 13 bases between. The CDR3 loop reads CATSSARSGNIQYF. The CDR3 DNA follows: TGTGCCACCAGCAGTGCAAGGTCGGGGAACATTCAGTACTTC. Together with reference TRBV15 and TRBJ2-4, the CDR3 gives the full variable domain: DAMVIQNPRYQVTQFGKPVTLSCSQTLNHNVMYWYQQKSSQAPKLLFHYYDKDFNNEADTPDNFQSRRPNTSFCFLDIRSPGLGDTAMYLCATSSARSGNIQYFGAGTRLSVL.

CDR3 amino acids: CASEWGASRTDTQYF. CDR3 sequence (DNA): TGTGCCAGCGAATGGGGGGCGAGTCGCACAGATACGCAGTATTTT. The chain uses TRBV6-1 and TRBJ2-3, with D perhaps assigned TRBD1 or TRBD2 (6 bases each). Trimming took 8 bases from V and 1 from J, leaving 16 bases between them. The CDR3 is made up of 15 amino acids. Germline CDR1 MNHNS, CDR2 SASEGT.

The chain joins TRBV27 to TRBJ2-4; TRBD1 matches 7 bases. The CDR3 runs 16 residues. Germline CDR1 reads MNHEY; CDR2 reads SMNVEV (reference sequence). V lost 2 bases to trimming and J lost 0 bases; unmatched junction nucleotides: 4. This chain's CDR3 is CASSLRGQLAKNIQYF. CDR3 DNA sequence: TGTGCCAGCAGTTTACGGGGACAGTTAGCCAAAAACATTCAGTACTTC.

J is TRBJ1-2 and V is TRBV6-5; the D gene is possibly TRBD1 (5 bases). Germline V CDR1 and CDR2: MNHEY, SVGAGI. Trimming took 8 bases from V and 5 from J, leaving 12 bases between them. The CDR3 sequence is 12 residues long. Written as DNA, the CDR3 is TGTGCCAGCGGGGCGGGGCTTTATGGCTACACCTTC. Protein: CASGAGLYGYTF.

The CDR3 DNA is TGTGCCAGCAGCCCCCAACTCCTCCCGCATCTGAACACTGAAGCTTTCTTT. Protein: CASSPQLLPHLNTEAFF. This chain connects TRBV9 to TRBJ1-1; D uncertain. The germline CDR1 and CDR2 sequences are SGDLS and YYNGEE. Trimming cost V 4 bases and J 0 bases, with 19 bases left between them. CDR3 length: 17 amino acids.

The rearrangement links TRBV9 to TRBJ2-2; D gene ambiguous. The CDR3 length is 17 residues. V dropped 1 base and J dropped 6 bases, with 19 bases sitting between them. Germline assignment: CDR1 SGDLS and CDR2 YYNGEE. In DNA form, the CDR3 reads TGTGCCAGCAGCGTAATGTCCGGCAACGGACGGTCCGGGGAGCTGTTTTTT. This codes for CASSVMSGNGRSGELFF.

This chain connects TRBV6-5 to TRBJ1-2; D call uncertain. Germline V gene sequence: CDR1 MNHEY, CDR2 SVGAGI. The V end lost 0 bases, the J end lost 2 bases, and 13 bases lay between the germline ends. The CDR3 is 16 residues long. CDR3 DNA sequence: TGTGCCAGCAGTTACTCGAAAGGTCCAGAGAACTATGGCTACACCTTC. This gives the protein CASSYSKGPENYGYTF.

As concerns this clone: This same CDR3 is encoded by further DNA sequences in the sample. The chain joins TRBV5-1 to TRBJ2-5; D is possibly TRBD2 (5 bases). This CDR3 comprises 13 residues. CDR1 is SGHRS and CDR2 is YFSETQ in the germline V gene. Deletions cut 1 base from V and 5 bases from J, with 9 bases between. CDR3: CASSLSGEETQYF. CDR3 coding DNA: TGCGCCAGCAGCTTGAGTGGGGAGGAGACCCAGTACTTC.

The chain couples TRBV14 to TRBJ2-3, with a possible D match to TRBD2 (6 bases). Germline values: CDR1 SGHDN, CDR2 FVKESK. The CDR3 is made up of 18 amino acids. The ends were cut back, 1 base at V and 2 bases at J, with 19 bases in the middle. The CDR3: CASSQARRAGSLTDTQYF. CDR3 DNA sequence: TGTGCCAGCAGCCAAGCTAGGAGGGCGGGCTCCCTCACAGATACGCAGTATTTT.

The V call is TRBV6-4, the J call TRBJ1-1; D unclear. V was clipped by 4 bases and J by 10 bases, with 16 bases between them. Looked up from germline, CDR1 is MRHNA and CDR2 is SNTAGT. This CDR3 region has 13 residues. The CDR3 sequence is CASSADGRGVAFF. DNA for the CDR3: TGTGCCAGCAGTGCCGACGGGCGCGGGGTAGCTTTCTTT.

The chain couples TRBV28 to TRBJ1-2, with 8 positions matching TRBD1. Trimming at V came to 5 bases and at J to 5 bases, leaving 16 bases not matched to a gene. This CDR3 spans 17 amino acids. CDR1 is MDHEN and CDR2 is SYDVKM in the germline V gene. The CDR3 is CASSPQTGARGGYGYTF. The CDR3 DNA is TGTGCCAGCAGTCCCCAGACAGGGGCCCGCGGAGGGTATGGCTACACCTTC.

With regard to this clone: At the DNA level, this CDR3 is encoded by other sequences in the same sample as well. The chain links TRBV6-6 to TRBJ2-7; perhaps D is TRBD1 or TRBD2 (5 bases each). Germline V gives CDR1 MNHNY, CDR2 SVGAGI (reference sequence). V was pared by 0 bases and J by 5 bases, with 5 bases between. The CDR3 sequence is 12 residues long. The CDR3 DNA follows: TGTGCCAGCAGTTACTCGGGGGACGAGCAGTACTTC. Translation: CASSYSGDEQYF.